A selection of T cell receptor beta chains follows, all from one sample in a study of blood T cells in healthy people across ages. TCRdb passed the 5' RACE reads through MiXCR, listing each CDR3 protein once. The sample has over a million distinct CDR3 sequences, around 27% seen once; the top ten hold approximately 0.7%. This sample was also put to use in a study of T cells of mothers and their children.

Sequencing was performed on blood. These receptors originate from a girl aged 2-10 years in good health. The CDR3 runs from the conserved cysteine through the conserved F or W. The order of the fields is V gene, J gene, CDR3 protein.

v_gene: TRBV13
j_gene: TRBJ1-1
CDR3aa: CASSGGRVNTEAFF

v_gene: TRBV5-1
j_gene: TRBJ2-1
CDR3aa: CASSLTGSYNERFF

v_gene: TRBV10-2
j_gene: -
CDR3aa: CASSERTAYLVQFF

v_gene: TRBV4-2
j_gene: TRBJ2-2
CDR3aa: CASSQDLAGGPTTGELFF

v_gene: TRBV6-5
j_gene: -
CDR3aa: CASSSRTDRVDFYEQYF

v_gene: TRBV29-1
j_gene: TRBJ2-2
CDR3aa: CSVERDSTGELFF

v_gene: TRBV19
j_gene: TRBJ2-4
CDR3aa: CASSGPLSGVTSKAKNIQYF

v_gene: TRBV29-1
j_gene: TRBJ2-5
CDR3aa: CSVLTPHSYGQYF

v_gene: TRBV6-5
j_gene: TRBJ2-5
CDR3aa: CASSQWEGQETQYF

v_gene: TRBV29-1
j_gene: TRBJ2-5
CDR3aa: CSVEDWGGLGTQYF

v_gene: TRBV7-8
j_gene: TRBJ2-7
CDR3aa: CASRPYQGPSYEQYF

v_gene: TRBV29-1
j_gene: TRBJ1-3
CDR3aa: CSVEDQSGGNTIYF

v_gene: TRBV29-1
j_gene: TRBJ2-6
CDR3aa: CSAETPPSGRTSGANVLTF

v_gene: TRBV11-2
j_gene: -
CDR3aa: CASSPVWAGGRGEQFF

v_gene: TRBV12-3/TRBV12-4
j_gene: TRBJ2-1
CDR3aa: CASSRTGREGVNEQFF

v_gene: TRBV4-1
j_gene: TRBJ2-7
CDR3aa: CASSHTGGIHEQYF

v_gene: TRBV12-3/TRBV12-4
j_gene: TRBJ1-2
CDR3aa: CASAPVPIYGYTF

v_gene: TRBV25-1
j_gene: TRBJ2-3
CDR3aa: CASSPGGGVSTDTQYF

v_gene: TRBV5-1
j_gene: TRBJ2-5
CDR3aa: CASSWLSNVQETQYF

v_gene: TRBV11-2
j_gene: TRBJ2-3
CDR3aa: CASSPGTSGRADTQYF

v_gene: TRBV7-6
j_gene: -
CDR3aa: CASSLRTSGFHEQYF

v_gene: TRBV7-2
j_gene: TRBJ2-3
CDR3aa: CASSLMLVTDTQYF

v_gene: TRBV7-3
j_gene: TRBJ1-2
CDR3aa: CASSLNGQGNYTF

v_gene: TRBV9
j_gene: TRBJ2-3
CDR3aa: CASSGGEDTQYF

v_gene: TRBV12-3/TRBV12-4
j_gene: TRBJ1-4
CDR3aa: CASSRDRGKLFF

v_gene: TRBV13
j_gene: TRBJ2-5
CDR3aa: CASSLEGASGQETQYF

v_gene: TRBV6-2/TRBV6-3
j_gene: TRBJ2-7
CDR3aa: CASSSLPGQGLSYEQYF

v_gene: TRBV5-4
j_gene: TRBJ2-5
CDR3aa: CASSGGGTVETQYF

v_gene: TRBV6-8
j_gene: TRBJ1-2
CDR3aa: CASSFQSNYGYTF

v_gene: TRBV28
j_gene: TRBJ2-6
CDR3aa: CASSPLMGRPDSGANVLTF

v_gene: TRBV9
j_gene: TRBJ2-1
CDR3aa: CASSVYGSGGDNEQSF

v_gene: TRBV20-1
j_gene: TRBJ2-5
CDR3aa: CSAIRGTSGQQETQYF

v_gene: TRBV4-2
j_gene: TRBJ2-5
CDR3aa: CASSQDDRLGGTQYF

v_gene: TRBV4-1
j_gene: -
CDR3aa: CASSHRDSRGNEQFF

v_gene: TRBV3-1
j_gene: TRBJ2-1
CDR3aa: CASSFEGGRASEQFF

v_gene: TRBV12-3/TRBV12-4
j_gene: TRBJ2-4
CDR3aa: CASRLGQGNIQYF

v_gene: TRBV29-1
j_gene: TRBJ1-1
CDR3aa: CSVDNSNTEAFF